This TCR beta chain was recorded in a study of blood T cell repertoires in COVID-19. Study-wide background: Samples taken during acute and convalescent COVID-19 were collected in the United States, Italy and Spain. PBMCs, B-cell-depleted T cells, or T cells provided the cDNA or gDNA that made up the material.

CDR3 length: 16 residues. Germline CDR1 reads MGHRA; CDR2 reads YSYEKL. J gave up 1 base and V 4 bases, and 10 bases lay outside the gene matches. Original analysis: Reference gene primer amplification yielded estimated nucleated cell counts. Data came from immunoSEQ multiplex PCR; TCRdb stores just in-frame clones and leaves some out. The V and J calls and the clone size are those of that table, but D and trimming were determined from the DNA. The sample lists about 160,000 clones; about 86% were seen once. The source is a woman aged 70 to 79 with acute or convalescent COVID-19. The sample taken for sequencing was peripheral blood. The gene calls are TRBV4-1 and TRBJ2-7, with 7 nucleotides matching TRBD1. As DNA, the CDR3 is TGCGCCAGCAGCCCATACGCGGCAGGGGGATCCTACGAGCAGTACTTC. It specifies CASSPYAAGGSYEQYF.